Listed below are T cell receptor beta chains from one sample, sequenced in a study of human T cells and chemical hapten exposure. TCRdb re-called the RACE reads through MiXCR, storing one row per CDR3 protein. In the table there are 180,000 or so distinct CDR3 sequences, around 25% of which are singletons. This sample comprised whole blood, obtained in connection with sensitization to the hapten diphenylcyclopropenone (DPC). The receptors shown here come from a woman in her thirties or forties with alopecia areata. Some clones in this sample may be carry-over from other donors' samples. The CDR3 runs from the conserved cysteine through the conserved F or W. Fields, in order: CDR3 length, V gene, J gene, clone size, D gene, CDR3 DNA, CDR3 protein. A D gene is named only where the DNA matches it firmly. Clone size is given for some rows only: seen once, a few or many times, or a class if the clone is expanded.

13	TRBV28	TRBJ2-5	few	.	TGTGCCAGCAGTTGGGGCAGGAAAGAGACCCAGTACTTC	CASSWGRKETQYF
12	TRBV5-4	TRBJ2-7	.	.	TGTGCCAGCAGCTTGCCCAGCCACGAGCAGTACTTC	CASSLPSHEQYF
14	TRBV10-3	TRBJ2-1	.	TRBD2	TGTGCCATCAGGGGGACTAGCCCTTACAATGAGCAGTTCTTC	CAIRGTSPYNEQFF
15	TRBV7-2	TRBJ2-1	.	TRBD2	TGTGCCAGCAGCTTAGAGAGGGCTAGCGGGAGTCAGAAGTTCTTC	CASSLERASGSQKFF
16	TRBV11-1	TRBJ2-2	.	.	TGTGCCAGCAGCTTAGCGACGACTACATTCACCGGGGAGCTGTTTTTT	CASSLATTTFTGELFF
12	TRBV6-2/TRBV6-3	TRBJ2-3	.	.	TGTGCCAGCAGTCGGGACGACGATACGCAGTATTTT	CASSRDDDTQYF
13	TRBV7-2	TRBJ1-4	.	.	TGTGCCAGCCAGGGCACGCCCTCGGGGAAACTGTTTTTT	CASQGTPSGKLFF
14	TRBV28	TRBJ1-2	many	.	TGTGCCAGCAGTTCCCGATCCCGGGGGTATGGCTACACCTTC	CASSSRSRGYGYTF
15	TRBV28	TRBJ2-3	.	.	TGTGCCAGCAGTTTAGGGGGAGGGGGCACAGATACGCATTATTTT	CASSLGGGGTDTHYF
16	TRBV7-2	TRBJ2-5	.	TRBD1	TGTGCCAGCAGCTTAGCGACGGCAGGGGGCGGAGAGACCCAGTACTTC	CASSLATAGGGETQYF
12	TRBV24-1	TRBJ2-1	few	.	TGTGCCACCAGTGACCCTGGGAATGAGCAGTTCTTC	CATSDPGNEQFF
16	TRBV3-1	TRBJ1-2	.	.	TGTGCCAGCAGCCAAGTTGGGTTAGGACAGTACTATGGCTACACCTTC	CASSQVGLGQYYGYTF
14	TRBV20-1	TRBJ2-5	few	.	TGCAGTGCTAGAGTGAGGCAGGTTGAAGAGACCCAGTACTTC	CSARVRQVEETQYF
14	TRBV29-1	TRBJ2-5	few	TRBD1	TGCAGCGTTTCCGGGACAGGGTTTCAAGAGACCCAGTACTTC	CSVSGTGFQETQYF
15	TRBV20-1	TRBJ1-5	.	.	TGCAGTGCTGAAGAGTGGGGATTTAGCAATCAGCCCCAGCATTTT	CSAEEWGFSNQPQHF
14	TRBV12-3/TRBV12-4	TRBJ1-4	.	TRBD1	TGTGCCAGCAGTCAGGACAGGGTAAATGAAAAACTGTTTTTT	CASSQDRVNEKLFF
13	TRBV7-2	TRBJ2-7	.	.	TGTGCCAGCAGGGTTACTCCGGTTTCCGAGCAGTACTTC	CASRVTPVSEQYF
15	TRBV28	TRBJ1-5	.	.	TGTGCCAGCAGCCCTAAGGGGTTAGGATATCAGCCCCAGCATTTT	CASSPKGLGYQPQHF
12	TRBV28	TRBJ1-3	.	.	TGTGCCAGCGGTAGTAGGACGAACACCATATATTTT	CASGSRTNTIYF
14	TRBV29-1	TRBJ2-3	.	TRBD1	TGCAGCGTTGATGTCAGGGGGCTTGGAGATACGCAGTATTTT	CSVDVRGLGDTQYF
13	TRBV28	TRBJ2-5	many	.	TGTGCCAGCAGTTTAGAGGGGCTAAAGACCCAGTACTTC	CASSLEGLKTQYF
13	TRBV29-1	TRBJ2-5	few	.	TGCAGCGTTGATAGGGGAACTCAAGAGACCCAGTACTTC	CSVDRGTQETQYF
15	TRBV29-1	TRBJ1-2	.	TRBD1	TGCAGCGTTCGACAGGGCAACAGGGGTAACTATGGCTACACCTTC	CSVRQGNRGNYGYTF
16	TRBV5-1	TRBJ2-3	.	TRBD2	TGCGCCAGCAGCGTACCGACTAGCGGGAGCACAGATACGCAGTATTTT	CASSVPTSGSTDTQYF
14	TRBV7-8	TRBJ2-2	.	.	TGTGCCAGCAGCTTAAGTCCTAGCTCCGGGGAGCTGTTTTTT	CASSLSPSSGELFF
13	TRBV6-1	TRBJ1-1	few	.	TGTGCCAGCAGTGATCGGCAGGTAACTGAAGCTTTCTTT	CASSDRQVTEAFF
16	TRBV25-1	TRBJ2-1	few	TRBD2	TGTGCCAGCAGCCCTTGGACTAGCGGGAGACGCAATGAGCAGTTCTTC	CASSPWTSGRRNEQFF
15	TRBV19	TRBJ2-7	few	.	TGTGCCAGTAGTAACCTCGGGACACCCCTACGAGAGCAGTACTTC	CASSNLGTPLREQYF
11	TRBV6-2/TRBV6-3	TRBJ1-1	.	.	TGTGCCAGCGGGTACGCCTTAGAAGCTTTCTTT	CASGYALEAFF
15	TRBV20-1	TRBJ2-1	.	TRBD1	TGCAGTGCTAGAGTTGAGGGACAGCGGTCCAATGAGCAGTTCTTC	CSARVEGQRSNEQFF
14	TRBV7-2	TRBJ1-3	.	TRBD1	TGTGCCAGCAGCGCAGGGGGTCGTGGAAACACCATATATTTT	CASSAGGRGNTIYF
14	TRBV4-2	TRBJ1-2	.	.	TGTGCCAGCAGACGCGGGGGGGGTTGGTATGGCTACACCTTC	CASRRGGGWYGYTF
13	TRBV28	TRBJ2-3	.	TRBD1	TGTGCCAGCAGTCAAGGGACAGCAGATACGCAGTATTTT	CASSQGTADTQYF
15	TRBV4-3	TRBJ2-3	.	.	TGCGCCAGCAGTCTAGGGAATCCCGCAACGGATACGCAGTATTTT	CASSLGNPATDTQYF
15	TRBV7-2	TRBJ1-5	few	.	TGTGCCAGCAGCTCCAGGACAGCTAGCAATCAGCCCCAGCATTTT	CASSSRTASNQPQHF
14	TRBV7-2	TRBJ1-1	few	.	TGTGCCAGCAGCATACCAACAGTGAACACTGAAGCTTTCTTT	CASSIPTVNTEAFF
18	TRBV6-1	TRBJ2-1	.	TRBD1	TGTGCCAGCAGTAGAAGTATTCGGGACAGGGTCACCTACAATGAGCAGTTCTTC	CASSRSIRDRVTYNEQFF
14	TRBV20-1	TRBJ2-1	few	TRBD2	TGCAGTGCTAGGGGACTAGCGGGAGTCCATGAGCAGTTCTTC	CSARGLAGVHEQFF
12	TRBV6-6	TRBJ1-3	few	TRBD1	TGTGCCAGCGCAGGGGGCTTCCACACCATATATTTT	CASAGGFHTIYF